This T cell receptor beta chain was identified during a study of blood T cell repertoires in COVID-19. The CDR3 has 14 residues. Germline-derived CDR1 and CDR2 are SGHRS and YFSETQ. With V trimmed by 5 bases and J by 13 bases, 12 bases remained unmatched. The protocol was immunoSEQ multiplex PCR, while the TCRdb copy is restricted to in-frame clones and leaves out a portion. The repertoire holds 300,000 or so clones, with about 87% as singletons. This chain connects TRBV5-1 to TRBJ1-6, with 7 bases lining up with TRBD1. Sequencing was performed on peripheral blood. This receptor was obtained from a woman in her thirties who had recovered from COVID-19. Written as DNA, the CDR3 is TGCGCCAGCAGTTTAGACAGGGATACGTTCCCCCTCCACTTT. This gives the protein CASSLDRDTFPLHF.